The rows below give T cell receptor beta chains drawn from one sample of a study of T cell repertoires in cytomegalovirus infection. No antigen has been identified for these receptors. TCRdb analysed the reads with MiXCR anew, one entry per CDR3 protein. This sample has 700,000 to 950,000 distinct CDR3 sequences, with approximately 32% found just once. Sequencing was performed on cultured CD8+ T cells from PBMCs, taken from culture after CMV antigen stimulation. These receptors were obtained from a human donor in good health (CMV status not recorded). Some clones in this sample may be carry-over from other donors' samples. The CDR3 runs from the conserved cysteine through the conserved F or W. Fields, in order: D gene, J gene, V gene, clone size, CDR3 DNA, CDR3 protein. A D gene is named only where the DNA matches it firmly. Rows may omit the clone size; those that give it use once, few, many or a size class.

D gene: .
J gene: TRBJ1-2
V gene: TRBV12-3/TRBV12-4
clone size: few
CDR3 DNA: TGTGCCAGCAGCCCGGGGACTTTTTGGGGCTACACCTTC
CDR3 protein: CASSPGTFWGYTF

D gene: TRBD2
J gene: TRBJ2-5
V gene: TRBV28
clone size: .
CDR3 DNA: TGTGCCAGCAGTTTTTATAGCGGGGGGGAAGACCAAGAGACCCAGTACTTC
CDR3 protein: CASSFYSGGEDQETQYF

D gene: .
J gene: TRBJ2-5
V gene: TRBV5-8
clone size: .
CDR3 DNA: TGTGCCAGTAGCTCTAGCATGGGAAACCAAGAGACCCAGTACTTC
CDR3 protein: CASSSSMGNQETQYF

D gene: TRBD1
J gene: TRBJ1-2
V gene: TRBV27
clone size: .
CDR3 DNA: TGTGCCAGCAGTTCCCAACAGGGGGCGGTAGGGGATGACTATGGCTACACCTTC
CDR3 protein: CASSSQQGAVGDDYGYTF

D gene: TRBD1
J gene: TRBJ2-4
V gene: TRBV7-6
clone size: .
CDR3 DNA: TGTGCCAGCAGCCCGCGACAGGGCCAGGCCAAAAACATTCAGTACTTC
CDR3 protein: CASSPRQGQAKNIQYF

D gene: .
J gene: TRBJ1-2
V gene: TRBV7-9
clone size: many
CDR3 DNA: TGTGCCAGCAGCTCCGGTGACTATGGCTACACCTTC
CDR3 protein: CASSSGDYGYTF

D gene: TRBD2
J gene: TRBJ2-1
V gene: TRBV12-3/TRBV12-4
clone size: once
CDR3 DNA: TGTGCCAGCAGTTCAGAGCGGGGGGGCTCCTGCAATGAGCAGTTCTTC
CDR3 protein: CASSSERGGSCNEQFF

D gene: .
J gene: TRBJ2-1
V gene: TRBV11-3
clone size: .
CDR3 DNA: TGTGCCAGCAAGGGCCAGGAGGGTATCGAGCAGTTCTTC
CDR3 protein: CASKGQEGIEQFF

D gene: .
J gene: TRBJ2-2
V gene: TRBV12-3/TRBV12-4
clone size: .
CDR3 DNA: TGTGCCAGCAGTTGGACCTCAACCGGGGAGCTGTTTTTT
CDR3 protein: CASSWTSTGELFF

D gene: .
J gene: TRBJ1-2
V gene: TRBV29-1
clone size: .
CDR3 DNA: TGCAGCGTTGAGGGCAGGGCCGGCTACACCTTC
CDR3 protein: CSVEGRAGYTF

D gene: TRBD2
J gene: TRBJ2-7
V gene: TRBV7-9
clone size: .
CDR3 DNA: TGTGCCAGCAGCTTAAGGGGAGGGGCAAGCCCCTACGAGCAGTACTTC
CDR3 protein: CASSLRGGASPYEQYF

D gene: TRBD1
J gene: TRBJ1-2
V gene: TRBV12-3/TRBV12-4
clone size: .
CDR3 DNA: TGTGCCAGCAGTTTATTGGCGGACAGGGCTAACTATGGCTACACCTTC
CDR3 protein: CASSLLADRANYGYTF

D gene: .
J gene: TRBJ1-2
V gene: TRBV4-1
clone size: .
CDR3 DNA: TGCGCCAGCAGCCAAGAGGATAGGATTTACTATGGCTACACCTTC
CDR3 protein: CASSQEDRIYYGYTF

D gene: .
J gene: TRBJ1-2
V gene: TRBV2
clone size: .
CDR3 DNA: TGTGCCAGCAGTGAAAATTCTGGGCTGGACGCTGGTGGCTACACCTTC
CDR3 protein: CASSENSGLDAGGYTF

D gene: .
J gene: TRBJ2-2
V gene: TRBV12-3/TRBV12-4
clone size: .
CDR3 DNA: TGTGCCAGCAGTTTTGTAGGAGCGGACACCGGGGAGCTGTTTTTT
CDR3 protein: CASSFVGADTGELFF

D gene: .
J gene: TRBJ1-3
V gene: TRBV12-3/TRBV12-4
clone size: many
CDR3 DNA: TGTGCCAGCAGGGAACTGAGAACAGGGTACTGGGGAAACACCATATATTTT
CDR3 protein: CASRELRTGYWGNTIYF

D gene: TRBD1
J gene: TRBJ1-2
V gene: TRBV20-1
clone size: .
CDR3 DNA: TGCAGTGCTAGCTCGGGGACAGGTTCTAACTATGGCTACACCTTC
CDR3 protein: CSASSGTGSNYGYTF

D gene: TRBD1
J gene: TRBJ1-2
V gene: TRBV2
clone size: few
CDR3 DNA: TGTGCCAGCAGTGAAGTCCCACAGGGGGGTAACTATGGCTACACCTTC
CDR3 protein: CASSEVPQGGNYGYTF

D gene: .
J gene: TRBJ2-1
V gene: TRBV15
clone size: .
CDR3 DNA: TGTGCCACCAGCGGCGAATACGAGCAGTTCTTC
CDR3 protein: CATSGEYEQFF

D gene: TRBD1
J gene: TRBJ2-1
V gene: TRBV19
clone size: few
CDR3 DNA: TGTGCCAGTAGTATAGGAGAGGGGGCGATTGAGCAGTTCTTC
CDR3 protein: CASSIGEGAIEQFF

D gene: .
J gene: TRBJ1-1
V gene: TRBV29-1
clone size: once
CDR3 DNA: TGCAGCGTTGAGGGTTCACGGGAAGCTTTCTTT
CDR3 protein: CSVEGSREAFF

D gene: .
J gene: TRBJ1-1
V gene: TRBV12-5
clone size: .
CDR3 DNA: TGTGCTAGTGGTTTGCCCAAAGCAAACACTGAAGCTTTCTTT
CDR3 protein: CASGLPKANTEAFF

D gene: .
J gene: TRBJ1-2
V gene: TRBV12-3/TRBV12-4
clone size: few
CDR3 DNA: TGTGCCAGCGGGATGGGACCTAACTATGGCTACACCTTC
CDR3 protein: CASGMGPNYGYTF

D gene: .
J gene: TRBJ2-2
V gene: TRBV7-6
clone size: few
CDR3 DNA: TGTGCCAGCAGCACCCGGTCCAGGGACATCAACACCGGGGAGCTGTTTTTT
CDR3 protein: CASSTRSRDINTGELFF

D gene: TRBD1
J gene: TRBJ1-2
V gene: TRBV20-1
clone size: many
CDR3 DNA: TGCAGTGCTAGAGATCTCGGGACAGGGCTTAACTATGGCTACACCTTC
CDR3 protein: CSARDLGTGLNYGYTF

D gene: .
J gene: TRBJ2-1
V gene: TRBV6-5
clone size: .
CDR3 DNA: TGTGCCAGCAGTTACGGGCAGGGGGCGCGGGGGGAGTTCTTC
CDR3 protein: CASSYGQGARGEFF

D gene: .
J gene: TRBJ2-1
V gene: TRBV7-2
clone size: many
CDR3 DNA: TGTGCCAGCAGCTCCGTTTTAGAGTTTGATGCATTCTTC
CDR3 protein: CASSSVLEFDAFF

D gene: .
J gene: TRBJ1-2
V gene: TRBV25-1
clone size: few
CDR3 DNA: TGTGCCAGCAGTGAATATTGGCCGGGTAGGGGCAGGGACCATGGCTACACCTTC
CDR3 protein: CASSEYWPGRGRDHGYTF

D gene: .
J gene: TRBJ1-6
V gene: TRBV7-3
clone size: .
CDR3 DNA: TGTGCCAGCAGCTTACCGGAAATTTGGTTAAGAAATTCACCCCTCCACTTT
CDR3 protein: CASSLPEIWLRNSPLHF

D gene: .
J gene: TRBJ1-1
V gene: TRBV13
clone size: .
CDR3 DNA: TGTGCCAGCAGTGACCGGGAGGGGATCACTGAAGCTTTCTTT
CDR3 protein: CASSDREGITEAFF

D gene: .
J gene: TRBJ1-1
V gene: TRBV28
clone size: .
CDR3 DNA: TGTGCCAGCAGTCCCGAGGGACAATTCAACACTGAAGCTTTCTTT
CDR3 protein: CASSPEGQFNTEAFF

D gene: .
J gene: TRBJ2-7
V gene: TRBV7-2
clone size: many
CDR3 DNA: TGTGCCAGCAGCTTATTCGGTGGGAACTACGAGCAGTACTTC
CDR3 protein: CASSLFGGNYEQYF

D gene: .
J gene: TRBJ2-3
V gene: TRBV5-4
clone size: .
CDR3 DNA: TGTGCCAGCAGCTCTTTCCCGATTACTAGGGAACGTGCAGATACGCAGTATTTT
CDR3 protein: CASSSFPITRERADTQYF

D gene: .
J gene: TRBJ1-6
V gene: TRBV27
clone size: .
CDR3 DNA: TGTGCCAGCAGTTTTGGGTCAGTGAATTCACCCCTCCACTTT
CDR3 protein: CASSFGSVNSPLHF

D gene: .
J gene: TRBJ1-2
V gene: TRBV6-6
clone size: .
CDR3 DNA: TGTGCCAGCAGTTACGTCACGGATAACTATGGCTACACCTTC
CDR3 protein: CASSYVTDNYGYTF

D gene: .
J gene: TRBJ1-1
V gene: TRBV29-1
clone size: few
CDR3 DNA: TGCAGCGCATGGGAGTTCTTGAACACTGAAGCTTTCTTT
CDR3 protein: CSAWEFLNTEAFF

D gene: .
J gene: TRBJ2-3
V gene: TRBV7-9
clone size: few
CDR3 DNA: TGTGCCAGCCGCGAGCACACAGATACGCAGTATTTT
CDR3 protein: CASREHTDTQYF

D gene: .
J gene: TRBJ1-5
V gene: TRBV2
clone size: .
CDR3 DNA: TGTGCCAGCGGTTGGCAGGTCAATCAGCCCCAGCATTTT
CDR3 protein: CASGWQVNQPQHF

D gene: TRBD1
J gene: TRBJ2-1
V gene: TRBV28
clone size: .
CDR3 DNA: TGTGCCAGCAGTTTAGCGCCGGGCAGGGGGTACAATGAGCAGTTCTTC
CDR3 protein: CASSLAPGRGYNEQFF

D gene: TRBD2
J gene: TRBJ2-2
V gene: TRBV7-3
clone size: .
CDR3 DNA: TGTGCCAGCAGTTCTAGCGGGGGATTGGAAACCGGGGAGCTGTTTTTT
CDR3 protein: CASSSSGGLETGELFF

D gene: .
J gene: TRBJ1-1
V gene: TRBV6-2/TRBV6-3
clone size: .
CDR3 DNA: TGTGCCAGCAGTCTAGGACAGTTACCGAACACTGAAGCTTTCTTT
CDR3 protein: CASSLGQLPNTEAFF

D gene: TRBD1
J gene: TRBJ2-7
V gene: TRBV7-2
clone size: many
CDR3 DNA: TGTGCCAGCAGCTTAGATGAAGGACAGGGGGCATACGGGCAGTACTTC
CDR3 protein: CASSLDEGQGAYGQYF

D gene: .
J gene: TRBJ2-1
V gene: TRBV4-1
clone size: .
CDR3 DNA: TGCGCCAGCAGCCAAGAAGGGACAACCTACAATGAGCAGTTCTTC
CDR3 protein: CASSQEGTTYNEQFF

D gene: .
J gene: TRBJ2-7
V gene: TRBV7-9
clone size: .
CDR3 DNA: TGTGCCAGCAGCTCCCCCCCTCGAAGCTACGAGCAGTACTTC
CDR3 protein: CASSSPPRSYEQYF

D gene: TRBD1
J gene: TRBJ1-2
V gene: TRBV7-6
clone size: .
CDR3 DNA: TGTGCCAGCGGTTCAGGGGGCTACTATGGCTACACCTTC
CDR3 protein: CASGSGGYYGYTF

D gene: .
J gene: TRBJ1-4
V gene: TRBV3-1
clone size: .
CDR3 DNA: TGTGCCAGCAGCCCCGAACCGACAGGAACTACAACTAATGAAAAACTGTTTTTT
CDR3 protein: CASSPEPTGTTTNEKLFF

D gene: .
J gene: TRBJ2-7
V gene: TRBV12-3/TRBV12-4
clone size: .
CDR3 DNA: TGTGCCAGCAGTCCCATAGGTCTCGAGCAGTACTTC
CDR3 protein: CASSPIGLEQYF

D gene: .
J gene: TRBJ1-6
V gene: TRBV6-1
clone size: few
CDR3 DNA: TGTGCCAGCAGTATTACCATCTTTACCGGGACGGATAATTCACCCCTCCACTTT
CDR3 protein: CASSITIFTGTDNSPLHF

D gene: .
J gene: TRBJ2-2
V gene: TRBV7-3
clone size: few
CDR3 DNA: TGTGCCAGCAGCTTAGTAAGCGGACAGAACACCGGGGAGCTGTTTTTT
CDR3 protein: CASSLVSGQNTGELFF

D gene: .
J gene: TRBJ1-1
V gene: TRBV7-9
clone size: .
CDR3 DNA: TGTGCCAGCAGCTTAAATCATGGGTGGAACACTGAAGCTTTCTTT
CDR3 protein: CASSLNHGWNTEAFF